The source of this TCR beta chain is a study of early T cells in non-severe SARS-CoV-2 infection. Study details: The study sequenced bulk RNA from unsorted whole blood, with chains unpaired.

Individual cDNA molecules received unique molecular identifiers. TCRdb independently ran MiXCR on the 5' RACE reads; one entry per CDR3 protein. The sample has about 98,000 distinct CDR3 sequences, 13% to 15% seen once; the top ten hold about 7.5%. The specimen sequenced was whole blood. This clonotype was obtained from an adult who was a healthcare worker with PCR-confirmed SARS-CoV-2 infection or an uninfected control (not recorded which).

The CDR3 coding sequence is TGTGCCAGCAGTTCAGACGGGAGAATCTCCTACGAGCAGTACTTC. It codes for CASSSDGRISYEQYF. This chain links TRBV28 with TRBJ2-7; D is perhaps TRBD2 (6 bases). V shed 4 bases and J shed 0 bases, with 13 bases lying between them. Germline lookup yields CDR1 MDHEN and CDR2 SYDVKM. The CDR3 sequence is 15 residues long. Based on the CDR3 plus reference TRBV28 and TRBJ2-7, the full variable domain is DVKVTQSSRYLVKRTGEKVFLECVQDMDHENMFWYRQDPGLGLRLIYFSYDVKMKEKGDIPEGYSVSREKKERFSLILESASTNQTSMYLCASSSDGRISYEQYFGPGTRLTVT.